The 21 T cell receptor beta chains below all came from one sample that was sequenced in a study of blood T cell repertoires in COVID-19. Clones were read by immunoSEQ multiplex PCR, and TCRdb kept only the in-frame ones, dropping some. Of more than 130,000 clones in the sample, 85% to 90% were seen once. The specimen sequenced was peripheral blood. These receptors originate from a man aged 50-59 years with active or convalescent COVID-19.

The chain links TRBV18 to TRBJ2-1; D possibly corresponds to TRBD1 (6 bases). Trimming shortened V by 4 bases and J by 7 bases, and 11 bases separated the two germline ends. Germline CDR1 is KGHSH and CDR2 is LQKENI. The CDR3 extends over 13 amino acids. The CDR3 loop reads CASSLRGLNEQFF. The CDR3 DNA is TGTGCCAGCTCACTCAGGGGCCTAAATGAGCAGTTCTTC.

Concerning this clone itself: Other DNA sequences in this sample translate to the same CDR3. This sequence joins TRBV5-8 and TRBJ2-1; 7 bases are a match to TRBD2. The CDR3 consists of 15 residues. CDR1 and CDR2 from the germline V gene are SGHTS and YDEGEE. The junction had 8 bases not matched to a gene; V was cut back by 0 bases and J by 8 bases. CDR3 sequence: CASSLGGRAWDEQFF. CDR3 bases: TGTGCCAGCAGCTTGGGAGGGAGGGCCTGGGATGAGCAGTTCTTC.

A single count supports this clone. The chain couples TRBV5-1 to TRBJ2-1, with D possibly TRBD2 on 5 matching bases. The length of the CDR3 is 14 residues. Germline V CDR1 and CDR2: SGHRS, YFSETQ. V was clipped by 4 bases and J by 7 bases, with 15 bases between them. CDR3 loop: CASSLVNTGNEQFF. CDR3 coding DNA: TGCGCCAGCAGCCTGGTGAATACGGGGAATGAGCAGTTCTTC.

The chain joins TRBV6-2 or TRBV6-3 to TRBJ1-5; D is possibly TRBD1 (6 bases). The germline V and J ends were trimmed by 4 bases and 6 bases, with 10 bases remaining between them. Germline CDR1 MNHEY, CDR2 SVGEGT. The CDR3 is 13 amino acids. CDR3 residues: CASSWTVPQPQHF. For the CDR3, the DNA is TGTGCCAGCAGTTGGACAGTCCCTCAGCCCCAGCATTTT.

CDR3 bases: TGTGCCAGCAGTTACCGGACAGGGGGGTTTGTGTATTTT. This codes for CASSYRTGGFVYF. The chain carries TRBV6-5 and TRBJ2-3; the match to TRBD1 covers 10 bases. The ends lost 2 bases at V and 14 bases at J; junction bases unmatched: 7. Germline CDR1 is MNHEY and CDR2 is SVGAGI. This CDR3 is 13 amino acids long.

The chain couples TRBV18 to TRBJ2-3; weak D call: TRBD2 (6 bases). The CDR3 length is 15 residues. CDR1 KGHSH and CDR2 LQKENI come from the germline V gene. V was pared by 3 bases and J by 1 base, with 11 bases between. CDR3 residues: CASSPKGLGTDTQYF. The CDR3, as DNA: TGTGCCAGCTCACCCAAGGGACTTGGCACAGATACGCAGTATTTT.

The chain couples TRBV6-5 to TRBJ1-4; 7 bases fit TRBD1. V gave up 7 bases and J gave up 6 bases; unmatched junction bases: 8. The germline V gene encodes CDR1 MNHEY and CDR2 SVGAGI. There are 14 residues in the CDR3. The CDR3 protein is CASTRGQIDEKLFF. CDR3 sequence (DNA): TGTGCCAGCACTAGGGGGCAGATAGATGAAAAACTGTTTTTT.

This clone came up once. Written as DNA, the CDR3 is TGTGCCAGCTCACCAGTAACCCAGGCAGCCGCTTTCTTT. Residues: CASSPVTQAAAFF. The chain recombines TRBV18 with TRBJ1-1, with unresolved D. V lost 2 bases and J lost 11, with 15 bases in between. The CDR3 spans 13 residues. Germline CDR1 reads KGHSH; CDR2 reads LQKENI. The full variable domain, in which reference TRBV18 and TRBJ1-1 provide the parts outside the CDR3, is NAGVMQNPRHLVRRRGQEARLRCSPMKGHSHVYWYRQLPEEGLKFMVYLQKENIIDESGMPKERFSAEFPKEGPSILRIQQVVRGDSAAYFCASSPVTQAAAFFGQGTRLTVV.

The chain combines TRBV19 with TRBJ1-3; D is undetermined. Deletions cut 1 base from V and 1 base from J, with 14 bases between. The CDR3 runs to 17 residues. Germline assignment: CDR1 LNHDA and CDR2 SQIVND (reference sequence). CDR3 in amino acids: CASSIGPSGSSGNTIYF. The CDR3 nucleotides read TGTGCCAGTAGTATAGGTCCCTCGGGATCTTCTGGAAACACCATATATTTT.

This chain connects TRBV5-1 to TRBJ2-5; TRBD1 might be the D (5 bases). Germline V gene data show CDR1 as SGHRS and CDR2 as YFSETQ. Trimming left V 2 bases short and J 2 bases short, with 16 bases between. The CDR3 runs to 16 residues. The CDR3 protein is CASSFGAVQNQETQYF. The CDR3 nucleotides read TGCGCCAGCAGCTTTGGGGCAGTACAAAATCAAGAGACCCAGTACTTC.

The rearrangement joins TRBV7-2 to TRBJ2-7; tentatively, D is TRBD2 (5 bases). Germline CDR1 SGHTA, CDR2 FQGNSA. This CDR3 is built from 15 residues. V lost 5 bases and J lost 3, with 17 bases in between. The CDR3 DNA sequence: TGTGCCAGCAGCCTACGGGGAGACCCCTACTACGAGCAGTACTTC. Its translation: CASSLRGDPYYEQYF.

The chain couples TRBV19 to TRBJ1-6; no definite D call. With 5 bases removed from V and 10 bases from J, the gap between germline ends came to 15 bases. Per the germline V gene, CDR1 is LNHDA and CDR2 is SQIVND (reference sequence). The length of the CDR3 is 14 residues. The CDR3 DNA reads TGTGCCAGTAGTTTCGAGACGAGGAGCTCACCCCTCCACTTT. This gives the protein CASSFETRSSPLHF.

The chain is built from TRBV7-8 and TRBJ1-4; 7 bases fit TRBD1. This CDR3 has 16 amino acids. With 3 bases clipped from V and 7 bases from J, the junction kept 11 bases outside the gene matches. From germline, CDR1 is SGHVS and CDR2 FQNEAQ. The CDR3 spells CASSFRPTGAGEKLFF. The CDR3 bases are TGTGCCAGCAGCTTCCGACCAACAGGGGCGGGTGAAAAACTGTTTTTT.

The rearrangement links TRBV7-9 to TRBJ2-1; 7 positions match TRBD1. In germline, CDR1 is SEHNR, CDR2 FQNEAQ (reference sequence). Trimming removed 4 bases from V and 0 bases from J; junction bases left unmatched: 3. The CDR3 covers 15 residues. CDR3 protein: CASSSRDSSYNEQFF. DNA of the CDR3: TGTGCCAGCAGCTCGAGGGACAGCTCCTACAATGAGCAGTTCTTC.

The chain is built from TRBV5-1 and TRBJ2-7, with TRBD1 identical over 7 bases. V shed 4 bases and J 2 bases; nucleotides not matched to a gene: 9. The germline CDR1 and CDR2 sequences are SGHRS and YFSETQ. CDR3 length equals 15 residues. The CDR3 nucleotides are TGCGCCAGCAGCCCTTGGACAGGAATAACCTACGAGCAGTACTTC. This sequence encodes CASSPWTGITYEQYF. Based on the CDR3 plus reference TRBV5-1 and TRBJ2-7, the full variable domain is KAGVTQTPRYLIKTRGQQVTLSCSPISGHRSVSWYQQTPGQGLQFLFEYFSETQRNKGNFPGRFSGRQFSNSRSEMNVSTLELGDSALYLCASSPWTGITYEQYFGPGTRLTVT.

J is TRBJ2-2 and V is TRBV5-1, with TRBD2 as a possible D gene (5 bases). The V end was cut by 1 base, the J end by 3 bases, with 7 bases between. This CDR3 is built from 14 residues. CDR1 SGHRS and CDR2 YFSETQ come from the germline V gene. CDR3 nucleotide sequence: TGCGCCAGCAGCTTGCAAGCGGACACCGGGGAGCTGTTTTTT. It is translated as CASSLQADTGELFF.

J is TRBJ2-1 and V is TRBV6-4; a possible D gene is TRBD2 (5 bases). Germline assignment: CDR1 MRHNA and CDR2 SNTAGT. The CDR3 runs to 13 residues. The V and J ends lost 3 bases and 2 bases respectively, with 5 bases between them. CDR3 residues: CASSETTYNEQFF. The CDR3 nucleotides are TGTGCCAGCAGTGAGACTACCTACAATGAGCAGTTCTTC.

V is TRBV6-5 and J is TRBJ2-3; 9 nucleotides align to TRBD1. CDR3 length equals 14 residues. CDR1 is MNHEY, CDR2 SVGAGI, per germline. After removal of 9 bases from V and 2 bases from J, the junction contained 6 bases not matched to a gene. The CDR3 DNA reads TGTGCCAGTCGGGACAGGGCCGTCACAGATACGCAGTATTTT. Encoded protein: CASRDRAVTDTQYF.

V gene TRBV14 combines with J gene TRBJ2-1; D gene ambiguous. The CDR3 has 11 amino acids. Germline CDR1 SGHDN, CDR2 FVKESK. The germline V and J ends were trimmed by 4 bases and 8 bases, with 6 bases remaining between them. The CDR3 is CASSRAYEQFF. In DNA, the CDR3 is TGTGCCAGCAGCCGTGCGTATGAGCAGTTCTTC.

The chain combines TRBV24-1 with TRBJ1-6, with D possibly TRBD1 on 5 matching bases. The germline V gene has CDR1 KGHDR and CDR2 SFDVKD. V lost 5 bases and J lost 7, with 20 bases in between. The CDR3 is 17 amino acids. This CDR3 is CATSAMNRKEGNSPLHF. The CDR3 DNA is TGTGCCACCAGTGCGATGAACAGAAAGGAGGGGAATTCACCCCTCCACTTT.

DNA of the CDR3: TGTGCCAGCAGCCCCCAAGGGACAGGGGTCGGAACTGAAGCTTTCTTT. Amino acids: CASSPQGTGVGTEAFF. The rearrangement joins TRBV7-9 to TRBJ1-1; 10 nucleotides line up with TRBD1. Germline-derived CDR1 and CDR2 are SEHNR and FQNEAQ (reference sequence). The CDR3 totals 16 residues. Losses at the gene ends were 5 bases for V and 5 bases for J; bases not matched to a gene: 11.